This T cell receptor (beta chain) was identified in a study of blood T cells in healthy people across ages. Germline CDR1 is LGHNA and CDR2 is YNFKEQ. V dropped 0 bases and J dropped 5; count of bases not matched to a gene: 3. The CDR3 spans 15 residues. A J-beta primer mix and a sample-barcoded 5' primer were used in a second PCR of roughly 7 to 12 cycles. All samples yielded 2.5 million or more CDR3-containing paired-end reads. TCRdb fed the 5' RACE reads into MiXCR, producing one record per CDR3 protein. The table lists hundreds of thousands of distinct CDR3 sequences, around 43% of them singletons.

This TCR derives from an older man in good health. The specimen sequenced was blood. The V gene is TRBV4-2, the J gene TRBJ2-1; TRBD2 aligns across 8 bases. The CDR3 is CASSQDGLADNEQFF. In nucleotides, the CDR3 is TGTGCCAGCAGCCAAGACGGACTAGCCGACAATGAGCAGTTCTTC.